The sequence of this T cell receptor (beta chain) was determined in a study of patients and donors after allogeneic stem cell transplantation. This clonotype was detected only a few times. TCRdb re-analysed the RT-PCR reads in MiXCR, keeping a single row per CDR3 protein. Of about 410,000 distinct CDR3 sequences listed, about a sixth are singletons. The CDR3 is 15 amino acids. V lost 2 bases and J 0 bases, leaving 8 bases between the germline ends. Per germline, CDR1 MNHEY and CDR2 SVGAGI. Sample: blood, either unsorted or a sorted T cell fraction (not recorded which). This TCR was recovered from a human donor who was either an allogeneic HSCT recipient or a stem cell or donor lymphocyte infusion donor (not recorded which). It is not recorded whose cells these are; they may come from a transplant donor. The chain joins TRBV6-5 to TRBJ1-3; D call uncertain. The CDR3 DNA sequence: TGTGCCAGCAGTTACGGGGTCCGCTCTGGAAACACCATATATTTT. Encoded protein: CASSYGVRSGNTIYF.